The subject of this entry is one T cell receptor (beta chain). The data were taken from a study of T cells after yellow fever vaccination. Using its own MiXCR run on the 5' RACE reads, TCRdb lists one record per CDR3 protein. Of 320,000 or so distinct CDR3 sequences in the sample, approximately 8% are singletons; the top ten hold 17%. This CDR3 spans 15 amino acids. Germline V lookup: CDR1 DFQATT, CDR2 SNEGSKA (reference sequence). The trim removed 5 bases at V and 7 bases at J, leaving 13 bases unmatched. The source is a man between 18 and 35 years old who received the YFV17D yellow fever vaccine. The sequences come from PBMCs, collected about 49 days after the first yellow fever vaccination. The rearrangement uses TRBV20-1 and TRBJ1-2, with TRBD1 matching 10 bases. DNA for the CDR3: TGCAGTGCTGCCGTTCCGGGACAGGGGAACCCTGGCTACACCTTC. Amino acids: CSAAVPGQGNPGYTF.